The 14 T cell receptor beta chains below were found in one sample sequenced in a study of cytomegalovirus exposure and HLA in healthy donors. Researchers ran the PCR with 60 Vbeta and 13 Jbeta primers. Clones were sequenced by immunoSEQ multiplex PCR, and TCRdb holds only the in-frame ones, with some missing. The sample gives just over 200,000 clones, roughly four fifths of which show up once; less than 3% is in the top ten. Sequences were obtained from PBMCs. The receptors were gathered from a woman in her thirties or forties in good health and CMV-seronegative.

CDR3 DNA: TGTGCCAGCTCACCAGAGGGGGGACGGGAGGACTATGGCTACACCTTC. This encodes CASSPEGGREDYGYTF. This rearrangement joins TRBV18 to TRBJ1-2; a possible D gene is TRBD1 (6 bases). The CDR3 has 16 residues. V was cut by 2 bases and J by 3 bases, with 16 bases left in between. Germline V gene data show CDR1 as KGHSH and CDR2 as LQKENI.

A few counts support this clone. DNA of the CDR3: TGCGCCAGCAGCCCTCTAGGACTAGCGGGAGGTGGGACTCGGGATGAGCAGTTCTTC. This encodes CASSPLGLAGGGTRDEQFF. V is TRBV4-1 and J is TRBJ2-1; the match to TRBD2 covers 14 bases. This CDR3 has 19 residues. J was trimmed by 8 bases and V by 4 bases; bases with no gene match: 16. The germline CDR1 and CDR2 sequences are MGHRA and YSYEKL.

The chain joins TRBV4-1 to TRBJ2-7, with TRBD1 matching over 11 bases. This CDR3 is 15 amino acids long. The V segment lost 3 bases and the J segment 6 bases; nucleotides outside the gene matches: 7. CDR1 is MGHRA, CDR2 YSYEKL, per germline. CDR3 amino acids: CASSHDRTGGAEQYF. In nucleotides, the CDR3 is TGCGCCAGCAGCCATGACCGGACAGGGGGCGCCGAGCAGTACTTC.

The chain employs TRBV7-3 and TRBJ2-2; no firm D call. There are 13 residues in the CDR3. V gave up 0 bases and J gave up 8 bases, with 7 bases separating them. Germline V lookup: CDR1 SGHTA, CDR2 FQGTGA. CDR3 nucleotides: TGTGCCAGCAGCTTAACGTCGGTAGGGGAGCTGTTTTTT. Translated, it gives CASSLTSVGELFF.

V and J are TRBV2 and TRBJ2-3, with D possibly matching TRBD1 (5 bases). The V end lost 8 bases, the J end lost 0 bases, and 12 bases lay between the germline ends. Per the germline V gene, CDR1 is SNHLY and CDR2 is FYNNEI. The CDR3 contains 14 residues. In DNA, the CDR3 is TGTGCCAGCCCCGGAGACAGTAGCACAGATACGCAGTATTTT. Its translation is CASPGDSSTDTQYF.

This chain joins TRBV7-3 and TRBJ2-1; tentatively, D is TRBD1 (7 bases). V was pared by 3 bases and J by 6 bases, with 12 bases between. This CDR3 spans 14 amino acids. Per germline, CDR1 SGHTA and CDR2 FQGTGA. The CDR3 bases are TGTGCCAGCAGCTTCGGAGGGGGCGGCAATGAGCAGTTCTTC. It is translated as CASSFGGGGNEQFF.

The chain joins TRBV7-3 to TRBJ2-2, with 7 bases aligning to TRBD2. Germline assignment: CDR1 SGHTA and CDR2 FQGTGA. CDR3 length: 15 amino acids. The ends lost 5 bases at V and 1 base at J; junction bases unmatched: 4. CDR3 nucleotides: TGTGCCAGCAGCCCAAGCGGGGAGAACACCGGGGAGCTGTTTTTT. As protein: CASSPSGENTGELFF. The whole variable domain, filled in from reference TRBV7-3 and TRBJ2-2, reads GAGVSQTPSNKVTEKGKYVELRCDPISGHTALYWYRQSLGQGPEFLIYFQGTGAADDSGLPNDRFFAVRPEGSVSTLKIQRTERGDSAVYLCASSPSGENTGELFFGEGSRLTVL.

The genes are TRBV7-2 and TRBJ2-5; perhaps TRBD2 as D (5 bases). Germline V lookup: CDR1 SGHTA, CDR2 FQGNSA. This CDR3 has 15 amino acids. Trimming left V 4 bases short and J 1 base short, with 13 bases between. In DNA form, the CDR3 reads TGTGCCAGCAGCTCGAGCCCGGGATTCCAAGAGACCCAGTACTTC. Protein sequence: CASSSSPGFQETQYF.

The rearrangement uses TRBV19 and TRBJ1-5; D is unclear. The length of the CDR3 is 15 residues. V was clipped by 1 base and J by 4 bases, with 11 bases between them. The germline V gene encodes CDR1 LNHDA and CDR2 SQIVND (reference sequence). The CDR3 reads CASSIASPSNQPQHF. CDR3 nucleotide sequence: TGTGCCAGTAGTATAGCGTCCCCTTCTAATCAGCCCCAGCATTTT.

The chain is built from TRBV10-3 and TRBJ1-1; 9 bases align to TRBD1. The germline V gene has CDR1 ENHRY and CDR2 SYGVKD. V shed 6 bases and J 1 base; nucleotides not matched to a gene: 6. The CDR3 contains 15 residues. The CDR3 region has the DNA TGTGCCATCAGAGACGGGACAGGGTCGAACACTGAAGCTTTCTTT. Its translation is CAIRDGTGSNTEAFF.

The rearrangement uses TRBV29-1 and TRBJ1-5; TRBD1 aligns across 7 bases. Germline CDR1 and CDR2: SQVTM and ANQGSEA. The CDR3 has 13 residues. The V gene end was trimmed by 5 bases and the J gene end by 6 bases; junction bases not matched to a gene: 7. This chain's CDR3 is CSVTDRASQPQHF. In nucleotides, the CDR3 is TGCAGCGTTACTGACAGGGCGTCTCAGCCCCAGCATTTT.

This CDR3 reads CASSLGQATDTQYF. The CDR3 region has the DNA TGTGCCAGCAGTTTAGGCCAGGCCACAGATACGCAGTATTTT. V gene TRBV27 combines with J gene TRBJ2-3; the D is unclear. This CDR3 has 14 residues. Trimming shortened V by 2 bases and J by 2 bases, and 8 bases separated the two germline ends. CDR1 is MNHEY and CDR2 is SMNVEV in the germline V gene (reference sequence).

The chain employs TRBV27 and TRBJ1-3; D is undetermined. Looked up from germline, CDR1 is MNHEY and CDR2 is SMNVEV (reference sequence). The V and J ends lost 5 bases and 0 bases respectively, with 11 bases between them. The CDR3 runs to 15 residues. Written as DNA, the CDR3 is TGTGCCAGCAGTGTCGACACAAGCTCTGGAAACACCATATATTTT. Translating gives CASSVDTSSGNTIYF.

The chain couples TRBV5-6 to TRBJ2-3, with D possibly matching TRBD2 (5 bases). CDR3 length equals 16 residues. The germline V gene has CDR1 SGHDT and CDR2 YYEEEE. The V end was cut by 0 bases, the J end by 0 bases, with 11 bases between. CDR3 loop: CASSLVRRTSTDTQYF. The CDR3 region has the DNA TGTGCCAGCAGCTTGGTACGGAGGACTAGCACAGATACGCAGTATTTT.